This T cell receptor (beta chain) appears in the sequencing data of a study of shared clonotypes between healthy human individuals. Across the study: Sampling drew on donors who were two women and three men aged 18 to 49. Findings and caveats of the study: Sampling included only blood; tissue repertoires likely differ. Naive CD4 clonotypes were shared across several donors at about 5.3%.

For every subset, genomic DNA was evenly distributed across several immunoSEQ plates. The protocol was immunoSEQ multiplex PCR, while the TCRdb copy is restricted to in-frame clones and leaves out a portion. The sample shows hundreds of thousands of clones, about 96% of them seen only once. Terminally differentiated effector memory CD45RA+ cells were left out of the naive CD8 fraction, which was CD45RO-negative and positively selected for CCR7. Comment on this clone: Its antigen is not known.

The CDR3 contains 15 residues. Germline assignment: CDR1 MNHEY and CDR2 SMNVEV (reference sequence). Between the trimmed V and J ends, which lost 5 bases and 4 bases, there was a span of 15 bases. The TCR was taken from a man aged 30 to 45 in good health. The sequenced sample was naive CD8+ T cells sorted from blood. The gene calls are TRBV27 and TRBJ1-5; D possibly corresponds to TRBD1 (5 bases). In nucleotides, the CDR3 is TGTGCCAGCAGTCTGTCCGGATGGGGGAATCAGCCCCAGCATTTT. Translating gives CASSLSGWGNQPQHF.